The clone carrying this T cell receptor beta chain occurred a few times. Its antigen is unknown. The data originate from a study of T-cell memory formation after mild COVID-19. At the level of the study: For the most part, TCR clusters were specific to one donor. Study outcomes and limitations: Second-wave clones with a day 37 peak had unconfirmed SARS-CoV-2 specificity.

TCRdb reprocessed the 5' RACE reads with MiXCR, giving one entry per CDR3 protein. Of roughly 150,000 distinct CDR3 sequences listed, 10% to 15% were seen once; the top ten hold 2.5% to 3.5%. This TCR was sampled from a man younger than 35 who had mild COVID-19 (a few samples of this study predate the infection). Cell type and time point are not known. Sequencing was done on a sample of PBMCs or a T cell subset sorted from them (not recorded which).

Written as DNA, the CDR3 is TGTGCCAGTCTCAACAGGGCGGGTATAGCCGGGGAGCTGTTTTTT. Protein sequence: CASLNRAGIAGELFF. The chain employs TRBV11-2 and TRBJ2-2, with a tentative D call TRBD1 (6 bases). V was pared by 9 bases and J by 6 bases, with 20 bases between. The CDR3 totals 15 residues. CDR1 is SGHAT and CDR2 is FQNNGV in the germline V gene.